The clone carrying this T cell receptor beta chain was picked up a small number of times. Its antigen is still unknown. The sample belongs to a study of post-analysis software for immune sequencing data. Whole-study context: The disease courses covered relapsing-remitting, secondary progressive and progressive-relapsing multiple sclerosis. Study results and limitations: When compared against controls, multiple sclerosis patients showed significantly lower normalized Chao1 diversity.

The library was made from cDNA and included unique molecular identifiers. A population of roughly 0.9 to 11 million T cells gave rise to roughly 0.5 million cDNA molecules. MiXCR was run by TCRdb on the PCR reads, yielding one entry per CDR3 protein. This repertoire shows about 540,000 distinct CDR3 sequences, around a third found once; its top ten account for 5% to 6%. The receptor was isolated from a girl between 2 and 17 years old with multiple sclerosis. The sequenced sample was blood.

Here the CDR3 DNA reads TGTGCCAGCAGTGACAGGTTACCGTATGGCTACACCTTC. This gives the protein CASSDRLPYGYTF. This sequence joins TRBV6-1 and TRBJ1-2; D gene ambiguous. CDR1 MNHNS and CDR2 SASEGT come from the germline V gene. This CDR3 is built from 13 residues. Trimming took 3 bases from V and 5 from J, leaving 10 bases between them.